This TCR beta chain was sequenced during a study of early T cells in non-severe SARS-CoV-2 infection. Across the study: Chains from this unsorted whole-blood bulk RNA could not be paired.

Unique molecular identifiers were added to individual cDNA molecules. TCRdb redid the calling of the 5' RACE reads with MiXCR, one entry per CDR3 protein. The table includes some 50,000 distinct CDR3 sequences, roughly 5% detected once. This clonotype came up many times. Antigen: not known. Broader study findings: Sequences matched to VDJdb favored anti-spike CD8 responses, while private and CD4 specificities were missed.

The V gene lost 1 base and the J gene lost 0 bases, with 17 bases spanning the gap. The CDR3 extends over 19 amino acids. Germline values: CDR1 SGHRS, CDR2 YFSETQ. This material consisted of whole blood, taken at baseline. The chain uses TRBV5-1 and TRBJ2-6, with D possibly called TRBD1 or TRBD2 (5 bases each). The receptor was isolated from an adult who was a healthcare worker with PCR-confirmed SARS-CoV-2 infection or an uninfected control (not recorded which). Here the CDR3 DNA reads TGCGCCAGCAGCTTGTATGGGGATATAGGGACCTCTGGGGCCAACGTCCTGACTTTC. Translated, it gives CASSLYGDIGTSGANVLTF.